These 6 T cell receptor beta chains share one sample of origin, sequenced in a study of blood T cell repertoires in COVID-19. Profiling relied on immunoSEQ multiplex PCR, and the TCRdb table lists in-frame clones only, not all of them. The sample holds roughly 130,000 clones, about 84% seen once. The sequenced material came from peripheral blood. The receptors shown here come from an older woman with acute or convalescent COVID-19.

The chain links TRBV24-1 to TRBJ2-5; maybe TRBD1 (6 bases). Looked up from germline, CDR1 is KGHDR and CDR2 is SFDVKD. Deletions cut 3 bases from V and 5 bases from J, with 12 bases between. The CDR3 covers 14 residues. The CDR3 DNA reads TGTGCCACCAGTGATCCTGGACAGTTGGAGACCCAGTACTTC. The encoded protein is CATSDPGQLETQYF.

The chain uses TRBV29-1 and TRBJ1-1, with a tentative D call TRBD1 (5 bases). The CDR3 length is 13 residues. CDR1 is SQVTM, CDR2 ANQGSEA, per germline. V lost 4 bases, J lost 1 base, and 10 bases lay in between. In nucleotides, the CDR3 is TGCAGCGTTGGGGCGGGGGGGAACACTGAAGCTTTCTTT. This encodes CSVGAGGNTEAFF.

This chain joins TRBV14 and TRBJ2-3; a possible D gene is TRBD2 (7 bases). The CDR3 runs to 17 residues. Germline lookup yields CDR1 SGHDN and CDR2 FVKESK. Trimming took off 1 base at V and 2 bases at J, with 16 bases between the two ends. CDR3 loop: CASSQVFGRGPTDTQYF. CDR3 nucleotide sequence: TGTGCCAGCAGCCAAGTTTTTGGGCGGGGGCCCACAGATACGCAGTATTTT.

The chain recombines TRBV3-1 (or the pseudogene TRBV3-2) with TRBJ2-5; D is ambiguous. Germline V lookup: CDR1 LGHDT, CDR2 YNNKEL (reference sequence). This CDR3 is 12 amino acids long. V lost 2 bases, J lost 2 bases, and 3 bases lay in between. The CDR3 nucleotides read TGTGCCAGCAGCCAAACACAAGAGACCCAGTACTTC. Amino acid sequence: CASSQTQETQYF.

This rearrangement joins TRBV2 to TRBJ2-5, with 9 bases matching TRBD1. The CDR3 has 15 residues. V dropped 2 bases and J dropped 5; count of bases not matched to a gene: 6. Germline V gene data show CDR1 as SNHLY and CDR2 as FYNNEI. The CDR3: CASSEMGQGLETQYF. In DNA, the CDR3 is TGTGCCAGCAGTGAAATGGGACAGGGACTGGAGACCCAGTACTTC.

This clone was counted between two and nine times. The V and J genes are TRBV3-1 (or the pseudogene TRBV3-2) and TRBJ2-2; D is ambiguous. CDR1 is LGHDT, CDR2 YNNKEL, per germline (reference sequence). The V end was cut by 7 bases, the J end by 0 bases, with 15 bases between. The CDR3 loop spans 16 amino acids. The CDR3 DNA follows: TGTGCCAGCACCCTCCGGGTTAGCACGAACACCGGGGAGCTGTTTTTT. Its protein product is CASTLRVSTNTGELFF.